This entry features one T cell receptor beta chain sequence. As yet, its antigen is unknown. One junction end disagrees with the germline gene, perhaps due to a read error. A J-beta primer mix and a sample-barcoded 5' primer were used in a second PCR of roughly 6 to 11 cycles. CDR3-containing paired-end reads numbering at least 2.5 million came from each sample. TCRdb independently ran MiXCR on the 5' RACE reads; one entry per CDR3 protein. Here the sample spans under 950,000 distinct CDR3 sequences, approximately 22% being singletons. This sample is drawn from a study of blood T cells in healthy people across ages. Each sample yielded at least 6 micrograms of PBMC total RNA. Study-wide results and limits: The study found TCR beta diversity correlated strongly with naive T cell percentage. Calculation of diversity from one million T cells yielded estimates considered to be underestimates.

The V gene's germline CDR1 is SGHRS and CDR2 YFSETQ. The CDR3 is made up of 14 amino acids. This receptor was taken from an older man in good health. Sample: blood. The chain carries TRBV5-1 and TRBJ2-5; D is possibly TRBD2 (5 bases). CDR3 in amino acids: CASGLETGGETQYF. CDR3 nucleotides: TGCGCCAGCGGCTTAGAAACTGGAGGAGAGACCCAGTACTTC.